This T cell receptor beta chain was recovered during a study of radiation and T cells in renal cell carcinoma (dated by TCRdb to 2019 to 2021). Background on the whole study: TCR beta sequencing covered 50 or so samples in total, comprising roughly 26 tumors and around 27 peripheral blood samples. Across all 53 samples, several million unique CDR3 nucleotide sequences encoding approximately 3,000,000 unique CDR3 amino acid sequences were identified. The paper's findings and limits, for the study overall: Effects of radiation dose or scheduling on the TCR repertoire could not be addressed with the single-armed trial design. No pretreatment tumor biopsies were available, so the baseline intratumoral presence of clonotypes could not be determined. Irradiated tumors contained more dominant CDR3 motifs, and these motifs occupied a larger share of the repertoire than in control tumors. TCR clonality was higher in irradiated tumors than in controls, as the top 100 clonotypes made up an average of approximately 50% of the repertoire in irradiated tumors compared with 43% in nephrectomy-only tumors. In blood, the top tumor clonotypes increased between baseline and 2 weeks post-radiation and then shrank by 4 weeks, which suggests that tumor-resident clones expanded only transiently. Because only small tumor regions of 0.9 to 1 g were available, the study did not capture intratumoral heterogeneity.

TCR beta libraries were generated from genomic DNA with the immunoSEQ kit, following the manufacturer's recommendations. For library preparation, a first multiplex PCR was performed with proprietary primers, followed by a second PCR in which unique barcodes were added, and bead cleanups were performed after each round. A kit-provided positive control reaction and a negative control reaction were included in every sample batch. The final libraries were assessed on an Agilent 4200 TapeStation D1000 ScreenTape, pooled by volume, and quantified by qPCR. An Illumina NextSeq500 fitted with a MidOutput 150-cycle cartridge performed the sequencing, running 156 Read1 cycles and 15 Index1 cycles with the kit's custom primers. The pooled library was loaded at approximately 0.98 pM with around 22% PhiX control spiked in. Per the source publication's procedure: Vendor-processed data were analyzed in R, with a clonotype defined as all T cells sharing the same CDR3 nucleotide sequence. In the clone abundance analyses, frequencies in each sample were normalized to that sample's 10,000 most abundant clones. Public T cell clones, which averaged fewer than five per sample, were removed prior to analysis. Dominant motif analysis used ImmunoMap with the PAM10 matrix, gap penalty 30 and homology threshold 0.3; motifs with cumulative frequency at least 0.01 counted as dominant. Tumor-enriched clonotypes and baseline blood-enriched clonotypes were defined as those with an abundance difference of at least 32-fold between compartments. Similarity between tumor and blood repertoires was quantified using the Baroni-Urbani and Buser coefficient, and groups were compared with two-tailed Wilcoxon tests in R. What TCRdb holds here is the immuneACCESS table cut down to in-frame rearrangements. Part of the clones is not present; checked against another copy, under half of the missing clones reflect an unresolved V gene, and the others are unexplained. Clonal size and the V and J genes are those of that table, whereas D and trimming came from the DNA. The sample records about 22,000 clones, more than 40% of which are singletons. The ten top clones hold under 20% of the sample.

V has 4 bases trimmed and J has 6 bases trimmed; junction bases matching no gene number 6. Per the germline V gene, MGHRA is the CDR1 and YSYEKL is the CDR2. Inclusive of the bounding cysteine and phenylalanine, the CDR3 is 13 residues long. The sequence is cut down to CDR3 DNA, 39 bases in frame from base 1. A remark on this clone: It has no known antigen specificity. The sample holds no much larger clone one base away, and base qualities are not on file.

Read against the paper, the sample's time point label means: tumor resected at nephrectomy. What the treatment or condition label conveys for this sample: 15 Gy SBRT to primary tumor, nephrectomy 4 weeks later. Samples were obtained from a clinical trial, in which 15 Gy stereotactic body radiation therapy was delivered to primary renal cell carcinomas and nephrectomy was performed 4 weeks later. Every patient had renal cell carcinoma of clear cell pathology. Tumors were dissociated mechanically, digested with collagenase/hyaluronidase at 37 degrees C, processed in gentleMACS C tubes, and stored in liquid nitrogen. Genomic DNA for TCR sequencing was prepared using the QIAamp DNA Blood Mini Kit (Qiagen). The analyses included only samples that passed all quality control checks.

Recombination connected TRBV4-1 to TRBJ2-7; TRBD1 fits 7 bases in the junction. The TCR comes from a woman between 50 and 59 years old with renal cell carcinoma. Source: tumor tissue, taken from a patient whose treatment included radiotherapy and nephrectomy. The CDR3 region has the sequence CASSPRQGVEQYF. The bases read TGCGCCAGCAGCCCCAGACAGGGCGTCGAGCAGTACTTC.